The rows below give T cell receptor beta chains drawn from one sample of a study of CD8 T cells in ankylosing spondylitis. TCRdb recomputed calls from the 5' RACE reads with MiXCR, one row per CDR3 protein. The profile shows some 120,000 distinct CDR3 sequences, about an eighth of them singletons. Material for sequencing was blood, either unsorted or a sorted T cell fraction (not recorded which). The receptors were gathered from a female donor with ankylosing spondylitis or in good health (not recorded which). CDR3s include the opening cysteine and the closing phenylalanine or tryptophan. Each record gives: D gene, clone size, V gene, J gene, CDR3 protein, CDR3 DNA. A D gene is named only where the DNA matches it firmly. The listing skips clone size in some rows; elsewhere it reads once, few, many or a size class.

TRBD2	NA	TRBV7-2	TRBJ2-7	CASSLVSSGGAYEQYF	TGTGCCAGCAGCTTAGTGTCTAGCGGGGGGGCCTACGAGCAGTACTTC
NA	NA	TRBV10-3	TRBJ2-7	CAISESRGEQYF	TGTGCCATCAGTGAGTCTCGGGGCGAGCAGTACTTC
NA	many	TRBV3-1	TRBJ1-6	CASSQVGEESPLHF	TGTGCCAGCAGCCAAGTAGGGGAAGAATCACCCCTCCACTTT
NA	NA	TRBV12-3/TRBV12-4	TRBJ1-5	CASSPDLSRPQHF	TGTGCCAGCAGTCCAGACCTCTCCAGGCCCCAGCATTTT
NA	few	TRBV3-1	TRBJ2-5	CASSQLSQETQYF	TGTGCCAGCAGCCAGCTTTCCCAAGAGACCCAGTACTTC
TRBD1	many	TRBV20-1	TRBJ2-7	CSANRDRGPYEQYF	TGCAGTGCTAACCGGGACAGGGGGCCCTACGAGCAGTACTTC
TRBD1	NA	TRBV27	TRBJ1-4	CASSLRQGAATNEKLFF	TGTGCCAGCAGTCTAAGACAGGGGGCGGCAACTAATGAAAAACTGTTTTTT
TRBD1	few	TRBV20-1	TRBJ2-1	CSAPGGATGFEEQFF	TGCAGTGCTCCCGGTGGCGCGACAGGGTTTGAAGAGCAGTTCTTC
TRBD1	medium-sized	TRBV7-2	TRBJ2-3	CASSMDRSGTDTQYF	TGTGCCAGCAGCATGGACAGGTCGGGCACAGATACGCAGTATTTT
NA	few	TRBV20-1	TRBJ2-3	CSARDPAGPRGDTQYF	TGCAGTGCTAGAGATCCCGCGGGACCCCGAGGAGATACGCAGTATTTT
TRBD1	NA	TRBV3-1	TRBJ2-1	CASSQGTGGAYNEQFF	TGTGCCAGCAGCCAAGGGACAGGGGGGGCCTACAATGAGCAGTTCTTC
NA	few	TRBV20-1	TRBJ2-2	CSASEGANTGELFF	TGCAGTGCTAGTGAGGGCGCGAACACCGGGGAGCTGTTTTTT
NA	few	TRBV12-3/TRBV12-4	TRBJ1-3	CASSFGGIAGNTIYF	TGTGCCAGCAGTTTTGGGGGTATTGCTGGAAACACCATATATTTT
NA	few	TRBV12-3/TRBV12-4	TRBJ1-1	CASTLQGNTEAFF	TGTGCCAGCACCCTACAGGGGAACACTGAAGCTTTCTTT
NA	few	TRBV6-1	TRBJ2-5	CASTAPWGARETQYF	TGTGCCAGCACCGCCCCGTGGGGGGCTCGAGAGACCCAGTACTTC
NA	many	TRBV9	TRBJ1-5	CASSVDAKSNQPQHF	TGTGCCAGCAGCGTAGATGCAAAGAGCAATCAGCCCCAGCATTTT
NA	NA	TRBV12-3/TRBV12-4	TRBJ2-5	CASSPSLGGGSETQYF	TGTGCCAGCAGTCCCTCGTTGGGGGGCGGTTCAGAGACCCAGTACTTC
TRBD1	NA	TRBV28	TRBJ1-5	CASSPNDRGYNQPQHF	TGTGCCAGCAGTCCCAATGACAGGGGATACAATCAGCCCCAGCATTTT
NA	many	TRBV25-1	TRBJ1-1	CASKRERPNTEAFF	TGTGCCAGCAAGAGGGAGAGGCCAAACACTGAAGCTTTCTTT
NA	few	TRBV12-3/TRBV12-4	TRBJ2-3	CASRTSTDTQYF	TGTGCCAGCAGGACTAGCACAGATACGCAGTATTTT
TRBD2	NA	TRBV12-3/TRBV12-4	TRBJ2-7	CASLRGGNYEQYF	TGTGCCAGCCTTCGGGGGGGGAACTACGAGCAGTACTTC
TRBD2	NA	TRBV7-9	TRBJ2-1	CASSLLTSGLKNEQFF	TGTGCCAGCAGCTTACTCACTAGCGGCCTAAAGAATGAGCAGTTCTTC
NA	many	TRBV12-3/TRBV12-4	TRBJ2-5	CASSLGIGTTGTQYF	TGTGCCAGCAGTTTAGGGATAGGCACAACAGGGACCCAGTACTTC
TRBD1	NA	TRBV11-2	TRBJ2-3	CASSLVPGGRADTQYF	TGTGCCAGCAGCTTAGTTCCAGGGGGCCGGGCAGATACGCAGTATTTT
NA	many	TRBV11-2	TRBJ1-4	CASRGRTGSTNEKLFF	TGTGCCAGCAGGGGAAGGACGGGGAGTACTAATGAAAAACTGTTTTTT
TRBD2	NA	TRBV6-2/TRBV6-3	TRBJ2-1	CASSYQLAGVMEQFF	TGTGCCAGCAGTTACCAACTAGCGGGCGTCATGGAGCAGTTCTTC
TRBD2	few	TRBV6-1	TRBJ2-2	CASSPRWGGSTRYTGELFF	TGTGCCAGCAGTCCCCGGTGGGGCGGGAGTACTAGGTACACCGGGGAGCTGTTTTTT
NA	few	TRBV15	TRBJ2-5	CATPSEETQYF	TGTGCCACCCCATCGGAAGAGACCCAGTACTTC
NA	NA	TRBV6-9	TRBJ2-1	CASSYEGLLRLLQFF	TGTGCCAGCAGTTACGAGGGACTCCTACGCCTGCTCCAGTTCTTC
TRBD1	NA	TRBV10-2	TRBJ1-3	CASSTPDRAIIYF	TGCGCCAGCTCCACCCCAGACAGGGCGATCATATATTTT
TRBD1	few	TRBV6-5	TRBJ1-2	CASSYSMGTAPRGYTF	TGTGCCAGCAGTTACTCGATGGGGACAGCCCCTCGGGGCTACACCTTC
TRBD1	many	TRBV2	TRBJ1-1	CASSEEGQGITEAFF	TGTGCCAGCAGTGAGGAAGGACAGGGAATCACTGAAGCTTTCTTT
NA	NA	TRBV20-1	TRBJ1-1	CSARRSGGNTEAFF	TGCAGTGCTAGACGTAGCGGAGGGAACACTGAAGCTTTCTTT
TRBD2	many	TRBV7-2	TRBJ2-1	CASSVRAGGVLNEQFF	TGTGCCAGCAGCGTCAGAGCGGGAGGGGTACTCAATGAGCAGTTCTTC
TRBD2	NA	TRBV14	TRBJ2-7	CASRTSGASYEQYF	TGTGCCAGTAGGACTAGCGGGGCCTCCTACGAGCAGTACTTC
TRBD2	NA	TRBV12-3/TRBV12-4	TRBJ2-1	CASSWTRLAGDLGNEQFF	TGTGCCAGCAGTTGGACCCGACTAGCGGGAGATTTGGGCAATGAGCAGTTCTTC
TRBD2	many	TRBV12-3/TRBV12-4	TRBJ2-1	CASRGDFNEQFF	TGTGCCAGCCGGGGGGATTTCAATGAGCAGTTCTTC
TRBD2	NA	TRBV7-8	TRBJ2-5	CASSLPFWTSGFQETQYF	TGTGCCAGCAGCTTGCCTTTCTGGACTAGCGGGTTTCAAGAGACCCAGTACTTC
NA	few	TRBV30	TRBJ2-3	CAWSVGLDRDTQYF	TGTGCCTGGAGTGTAGGGCTAGATAGAGATACGCAGTATTTT
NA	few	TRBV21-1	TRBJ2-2	CAVHTGELFF	TGTGCCGTCCACACCGGGGAGCTGTTTTTT
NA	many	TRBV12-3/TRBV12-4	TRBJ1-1	CASSLAVFSEAFF	TGTGCCAGCAGTTTGGCAGTTTTTTCTGAAGCTTTCTTT
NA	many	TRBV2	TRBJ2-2	CASQGWATGELFF	TGTGCCTCCCAGGGCTGGGCCACCGGGGAGCTGTTTTTT
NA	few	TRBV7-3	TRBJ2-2	CASSLQELANTGELFF	TGTGCCAGCAGCCTACAGGAGCTCGCGAACACCGGGGAGCTGTTTTTT
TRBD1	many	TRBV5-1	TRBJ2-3	CASSLADREGLDTQYF	TGCGCCAGCAGCTTGGCCGACAGGGAAGGTTTGGATACGCAGTATTTT
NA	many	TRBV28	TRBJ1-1	CASSLVHRASGSEAFF	TGTGCCAGCAGTTTAGTTCACAGAGCCTCGGGCAGTGAAGCTTTCTTT
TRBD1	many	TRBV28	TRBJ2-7	CASSGPGQGSYEQYF	TGTGCCAGCAGTGGACCGGGACAGGGGTCCTACGAGCAGTACTTC
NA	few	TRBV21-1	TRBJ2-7	CANSTTGSSYEQYF	TGTGCCAATTCAACGACAGGGAGCTCCTACGAGCAGTACTTC
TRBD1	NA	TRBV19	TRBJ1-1	CASSRRDRGYTEAFF	TGTGCCAGTAGTAGAAGGGACAGGGGATACACTGAAGCTTTCTTT
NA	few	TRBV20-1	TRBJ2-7	CSVGELEQYF	TGCAGTGTGGGGGAACTCGAGCAGTACTTC